The T cell receptor beta chain under discussion was sequenced for a study of CD8 T cells in Susac syndrome. Random hexamers were used to reverse transcribe the RNA input (about 0.45 to 1 ug). TCRdb re-analysed the immunoSEQ multiplex PCR reads in MiXCR, keeping a single row per CDR3 protein. The sample shows about 210,000 distinct CDR3 sequences, approximately 95% of them seen only once. The authors carried out high-throughput sequencing of TCR beta. They applied it to CD8+ and CD4+ T cells obtained from blood. Relapsing-remitting disease, either stable or active, was present in the multiple sclerosis controls, who were treatment-naive patients. This CDR3 spans 17 amino acids. Germline CDR1 reads SQVTM; CDR2 reads ANQGSEA. V was shortened by 1 base and J by 1 base, with 19 bases between the two germline ends.

This sequence originates from a human donor with multiple sclerosis. V gene TRBV29-1 combines with J gene TRBJ1-2; D is perhaps TRBD1 (6 bases). What was sequenced was CD4+ T cells from PBMCs. CDR3 coding DNA: TGCAGCGTTGAAGGAACCTTCAAGGGGGGTAGTAACTATGGCTACACCTTC. The encoded protein is CSVEGTFKGGSNYGYTF.